This section outlines one T cell receptor (beta chain) sequence together with its context. Its antigen has not been determined. Qualities for individual bases were not recorded, and no much larger clone is one base off. TCRbeta CDR3 regions were amplified from genomic DNA by means of the immunoSEQ Assay, a bias-controlled multiplex PCR. The original pipeline was this. Nucleated cell counts per sample were estimated from amplification of reference gene primers within the assay. Sequence reads were collapsed and filtered to measure the absolute abundance of every unique TCRbeta CDR3 rearrangement. For each sample, productive Simpson clonality was calculated as the square root of Simpson's diversity index over productive rearrangements. Imported from immuneACCESS, the table was reduced by TCRdb to in-frame sequences with V and J called. These copies leave out some clones; in studies compared against another copy, an unresolved V gene accounts for under half, and the cause of the remainder is not known. That table gives V, J and clone size, and the DNA gave D and trimming. Here the sample has tens of thousands of clones; 80% to 90% occur a single time. The ten largest clonotypes hold 11% to 15% of the sample.

The data are from a study of blood T cell repertoires in COVID-19 (dated by TCRdb to 2018 to 2020). About the study as a whole: Samples from collaborators originated in the United States, Italy and Spain and spanned both the acute and convalescent phases of COVID-19. The prospective study material was composed of cDNA or gDNA derived from T cells, B-cell-depleted T cells, or PBMCs. The dataset comprised deeply sampled blood TCRbeta repertoires from subjects exposed to, actively infected with, or recovered from COVID-19. The repertoires were released in a freely available public database meant as a resource for research on the immune response to SARS-CoV-2. The samples were drawn from two sources: the first 160 participants of the ongoing ImmuneRACE study, and over 1,000 subjects contributed by 6 global collaborators. The sample metadata nearly always contained a de-identified subject ID, COVID-19 status, age in years and sex. HLA class I and class II types, where available, came from metadata supplied by the sample provider rather than from assay-based typing.

The full study reports these points: How much clinical and demographic metadata was included differed by source and by participant, and the metadata was provided uncurated.

Collaborating institutions collected whole blood in K2EDTA tubes following their own protocols. For TCRbeta analysis, collaborators shipped samples as frozen whole blood, isolated PBMCs, or DNA extracted from either of those sample types. CDR1 and CDR2, looked up from the germline V gene, are MNHEY and SVGAGI. V is reduced by 6 bases and J by 6 bases, leaving a spacing of 12 bases between them. The CDR3, from cysteine to phenylalanine, totals 13 residues. Here the CDR3 DNA is all that survives: 39 bases in frame from base 1. In this chain, TRBV6-5 is recombined with TRBJ1-5; too little of a D gene remains to name it. Specimen: peripheral blood. The receptor comes from an older man with active or convalescent COVID-19. The bases read TGTGCCAGCAGGGTAACTCGTCTTCAGCCCCAGCATTTT. It specifies CASRVTRLQPQHF.